This entry lists 19 T cell receptor beta chains sequenced from one sample in a study of blood T cell repertoires in COVID-19. Libraries were prepared by immunoSEQ multiplex PCR; TCRdb keeps only in-frame clonotypes and omits some of them. The sample records about 110,000 clones, approximately 82% being singletons. The sequenced sample was peripheral blood. Receptors originate from a woman between 70 and 85 years old with acute or convalescent COVID-19.

The genes are TRBV24-1 and TRBJ2-7; TRBD2 matches 9 bases. The CDR3 loop spans 15 amino acids. CDR1 KGHDR and CDR2 SFDVKD come from the germline V gene. The CDR3 region has the DNA TGTGCCACCAGTAATTTTACTAGCGGGCATTACGAGCAGTACGTC. Translation: CATSNFTSGHYEQYV.

The V gene is TRBV11-2, the J gene TRBJ2-7; 11 bases match TRBD2. V was pared by 3 bases and J by 5 bases, with 6 bases of the junction left unmatched. The V gene's germline CDR1 is SGHAT and CDR2 FQNNGV. The CDR3 length is 15 residues. The CDR3 nucleotides are TGTGCCAGCAGCTTCGGGACTAGCGGCGAGGACGAGCAGTACGTC. Translated, it gives CASSFGTSGEDEQYV.

This clone was detected a few times. This sequence joins TRBV7-9 and TRBJ2-7; TRBD1 matches 7 bases. The CDR3 is 14 residues long. Germline CDR1 reads SEHNR; CDR2 reads FQNEAQ (reference sequence). V lost 6 bases to trimming and J lost 3 bases; unmatched junction nucleotides: 8. CDR3 amino acids: CASRPRDSLYEQYF. The CDR3 DNA follows: TGTGCCAGCAGGCCCCGGGACAGCCTCTACGAGCAGTACTTC.

V is TRBV28 and J is TRBJ1-2; D uncertain. Trimming cost V 6 bases and J 5 bases, with 10 bases left between them. CDR3 length: 12 amino acids. Per germline, CDR1 MDHEN and CDR2 SYDVKM. CDR3 DNA sequence: TGTGCCAGCAGAATCGGGGTTTATGGCTACACCTTC. It specifies CASRIGVYGYTF.

This CDR3 is CASRGSGRAGGELFF. CDR3 bases: TGTGCCAGCAGGGGTAGCGGGAGGGCCGGCGGGGAGCTGTTTTTT. The genes are TRBV3-1 (or the pseudogene TRBV3-2) and TRBJ2-2; 11 bases agree with TRBD2. The CDR3 sequence is 15 residues long. J gave up 7 bases and V 6 bases, and 7 bases lay outside the gene matches. Germline-derived CDR1 and CDR2 are LGHDT and YNNKEL (reference sequence).

The rearrangement uses TRBV6-5 and TRBJ2-1; 13 bases map to TRBD2. Germline V gene lookup returns CDR1 MNHEY and CDR2 SVGAGI. CDR3 length: 15 residues. Trimming cost V 7 bases and J 7 bases; bases outside gene matches: 7. The CDR3 loop is CASMGGTSGTNEQFF. The CDR3 region has the DNA TGTGCCAGCATGGGTGGGACTAGCGGGACTAATGAGCAGTTCTTC.

The chain carries TRBV6-8 and TRBJ2-5; 7 bases match TRBD1. Germline trimming cut 1 base from V and 7 bases from J; bases unmatched to any gene: 12. Germline CDR1 MNHGY, CDR2 SAAAGT. This CDR3 is 16 amino acids long. The CDR3: CASSYFQTGRPWTQYF. The CDR3 DNA sequence: TGTGCCAGCAGTTACTTCCAGACAGGGCGGCCCTGGACCCAGTACTTC.

This clone appeared a single time. The chain uses TRBV19 and TRBJ2-3; D is unclear. The V and J ends lost 4 bases and 0 bases respectively, with 11 bases between them. Germline CDR1 is LNHDA and CDR2 is SQIVND (reference sequence). This CDR3 has 15 residues. The CDR3 DNA follows: TGTGCCAGTAGTAGGAGTCTAGGTAGCACAGATACGCAGTATTTT. Translated, it gives CASSRSLGSTDTQYF.

The rearrangement uses TRBV5-1 and TRBJ2-3; TRBD2 is a possible D gene (6 bases). Per the germline V gene, CDR1 is SGHRS and CDR2 is YFSETQ. V was trimmed by 4 bases and J by 2 bases, leaving 20 bases between them. The length of the CDR3 is 17 residues. The chain's CDR3 is CASSHPLASADTDTQYF. The CDR3 DNA sequence: TGCGCCAGCAGCCACCCCCTGGCTAGCGCCGACACAGATACGCAGTATTTT.

The J gene is TRBJ2-1, the V gene TRBV3-1 (or the pseudogene TRBV3-2), with D maybe TRBD2 (6 bases). Germline CDR1 reads LGHDT; CDR2 reads YNNKEL (reference sequence). The CDR3 is 16 amino acids. V was cut by 1 base and J by 1 base, with 11 bases left in between. CDR3 sequence reads: CASSQVRRGSYNEQFF. DNA for the CDR3: TGTGCCAGCAGCCAAGTTAGGAGGGGTTCCTACAATGAGCAGTTCTTC.

The chain joins TRBV19 to TRBJ2-2; the D gene is possibly TRBD2 (6 bases). Germline values: CDR1 LNHDA, CDR2 SQIVND (reference sequence). The V end was cut by 1 base, the J end by 5 bases, with 14 bases between. CDR3 length equals 16 residues. The CDR3 sequence is CASSIVGGKLTGELFF. The CDR3, as DNA: TGTGCCAGTAGTATAGTAGGAGGGAAATTAACCGGGGAGCTGTTTTTT.

V usage is TRBV6-5 and J usage is TRBJ2-7; 11 nucleotides line up with TRBD1. V gave up 5 bases and J gave up 1 base; unmatched junction bases: 4. The CDR3 runs to 15 residues. Germline V gene lookup returns CDR1 MNHEY and CDR2 SVGAGI. CDR3 loop: CASSPGTGGSYEQYV. The CDR3 bases are TGTGCCAGCAGTCCCGGGACAGGGGGATCCTACGAGCAGTACGTC.

This chain uses TRBV5-5 with TRBJ1-2; TRBD1 matches 11 bases. The germline CDR1 and CDR2 sequences are SGHKS and YYEKEE (reference sequence). The CDR3 consists of 20 residues. V gave up 3 bases and J gave up 2 bases; unmatched junction bases: 18. The CDR3 protein is CASSSPPGQGENRNNYGYTF. CDR3 coding DNA: TGTGCCAGCAGCTCCCCGCCGGGACAGGGGGAGAATAGGAACAACTATGGCTACACCTTC.

V usage is TRBV28 and J usage is TRBJ2-7, with D tentatively TRBD2 (5 bases). This CDR3 is 15 amino acids long. Germline V gives CDR1 MDHEN, CDR2 SYDVKM. Trimming pared 5 bases from V and 3 bases from J, leaving 17 bases between. This CDR3 is CASSGGRDEFYEQYF. CDR3 DNA: TGTGCCAGCAGTGGTGGACGGGATGAGTTCTACGAGCAGTACTTC.

This chain connects TRBV7-9 to TRBJ1-6, with no clear D. V lost 2 bases to trimming and J lost 7 bases, with 6 bases between them. The CDR3 sequence is 13 residues long. Germline CDR1 and CDR2: SEHNR and FQNEAQ (reference sequence). This chain's CDR3 is CASSLPLNSPLHF. CDR3 in DNA: TGTGCCAGCAGCTTACCATTGAATTCACCCCTCCACTTT.

The rearrangement joins TRBV6-1 to TRBJ1-3, with D possibly matching TRBD1 (5 bases). Trimming took off 3 bases at V and 10 bases at J, with 19 bases between the two ends. The CDR3 consists of 15 residues. The germline CDR1 and CDR2 sequences are MNHNS and SASEGT. CDR3 in amino acids: CASSDTRRGVYTIYF. The CDR3 nucleotides are TGTGCCAGCAGTGACACCCGCCGGGGGGTTTATACCATATATTTT.

This clone was seen a handful of times. This rearrangement joins TRBV3-1 (or the pseudogene TRBV3-2) to TRBJ1-1; the D gene is possibly TRBD1 (6 bases). V was cut by 5 bases and J by 3 bases, with 13 bases left in between. Germline CDR1 and CDR2: LGHDT and YNNKEL (reference sequence). The CDR3 totals 14 residues. The DNA of the CDR3 is TGTGCCAGCAGCTTACAGGGTTCGGACACTGAAGCTTTCTTT. Translation: CASSLQGSDTEAFF.

The chain couples TRBV6-5 to TRBJ1-5; no firm D call. There are 14 residues in the CDR3. Germline CDR1 reads MNHEY; CDR2 reads SVGAGI. With 0 bases removed from V and 4 bases from J, the gap between germline ends came to 7 bases. CDR3 loop: CASSYSRRNQPQHF. The CDR3, as DNA: TGTGCCAGCAGTTACTCGCGGAGAAATCAGCCCCAGCATTTT.

V gene TRBV20-1 combines with J gene TRBJ1-5; 9 bases match TRBD1. Losses at the gene ends were 3 bases for V and 6 bases for J; bases not matched to a gene: 12. The CDR3 consists of 16 residues. Germline CDR1 and CDR2: DFQATT and SNEGSKA (reference sequence). The CDR3 nucleotides are TGCAGTGCTAGTATCGGCACAGGGGGCGTAAGTCAGCCCCAGCATTTT. Residues: CSASIGTGGVSQPQHF.